The source of this TCR beta chain is a study of blood T cell repertoires in COVID-19. Looking at the study overall: Samples came from the United States, Italy and Spain, spanning acute and convalescent COVID-19. T cells, B-cell-depleted T cells, or PBMCs supplied cDNA or gDNA.

Germline CDR1 is SGHTA and CDR2 is FQGNSA. The germline V and J ends were trimmed by 0 bases and 7 bases, with 10 bases remaining between them. The CDR3 is 15 amino acids. Source study methods: Reference gene primer amplification gave nucleated cell count estimates. Clones were sequenced by immunoSEQ multiplex PCR, and TCRdb holds only the in-frame ones, with some missing. V and J calls and clone size are as listed in that table; D and trimming were resolved from the DNA. This sample carries approximately 140,000 clones, around 85% of them seen once, and the ten largest clones take approximately 17%.

V usage is TRBV7-2 and J usage is TRBJ1-6; weak D call: TRBD1 (6 bases). The TCR comes from an elderly woman with acute or convalescent COVID-19. Sequenced: peripheral blood. The CDR3 region has the DNA TGTGCCAGCAGCTTAGCGCTAGGGGGAAATTCACCCCTCCACTTT. The encoded protein is CASSLALGGNSPLHF.